The present T cell receptor (beta chain) was sequenced within a study of CD8+ T cells in alopecia areata. cDNA reverse transcribed from extracted RNA served as the sequencing template. Using immunoSEQ multiplex PCR, the repertoire was profiled, and TCRdb retains in-frame clones only, with some absent. The sample lists around 150,000 clones, about two thirds occurring once. There are a few counts of this clone. What it binds is not known. Study outcomes and limitations: Across lesional scalp, and particularly alopecia totalis/universalis, clonality surpassed that of normal scalp.

The CDR3 runs 15 residues. The V end was cut by 5 bases, the J end by 5 bases, with 19 bases between. Germline V CDR1 and CDR2: SGHVS, FNYEAQ. This clonotype was sampled from a human donor in good health. This chain uses TRBV7-6 with TRBJ2-7; D is uncertain. Sequenced material: CD8+ T cells sorted from blood. CDR3 amino acids: CASSLTAGRPDEQYF. CDR3 coding DNA: TGTGCCAGCAGCCTAACGGCAGGACGTCCCGACGAGCAGTACTTC.